The text below deals with one TCR beta chain. Original processing notes: Counts of nucleated cells, estimated from reference gene primer amplification, were obtained. Clones were read by immunoSEQ multiplex PCR, and TCRdb kept only the in-frame ones, dropping some. V, J and clone size are taken as reported in that table, and D and trimming were inferred from the DNA itself. Of 120,000 or so clones listed, 74% are singletons. The data were obtained in a study of blood T cell repertoires in COVID-19. Study at large: The United States, Italy and Spain provided the acute and convalescent COVID-19 samples. From T cells, B-cell-depleted T cells, or PBMCs came the material, which was cDNA or gDNA.

Germline values: CDR1 SGHTA, CDR2 FQGTGA. V gave up 5 bases and J gave up 2 bases, with 17 bases separating them. There are 16 residues in the CDR3. The chain joins TRBV7-3 to TRBJ2-3; D perhaps matches TRBD2 (6 bases). Sequencing was done on a sample of peripheral blood. The source is a man in his 60s with acute or convalescent COVID-19. The CDR3 DNA reads as TGTGCCAGCAGCCCCACCCTGGGACTTACCACAGATACGCAGTATTTT. Its translation is CASSPTLGLTTDTQYF.